This entry lists 31 T cell receptor beta chains sequenced from one sample in a study of blood T cell repertoires in COVID-19. Method: immunoSEQ multiplex PCR; TCRdb's copy keeps in-frame clones and lacks some. The repertoire consists of about 330,000 clones, with around 88% occurring once and the leading ten covering roughly 1.6%. Sequencing was carried out using peripheral blood. The receptors derive from a woman in her 50s with acute or convalescent COVID-19.

The rearrangement uses TRBV7-3 and TRBJ1-2; no definite D call. This CDR3 contains 13 residues. Per the germline V gene, CDR1 is SGHTA and CDR2 is FQGTGA. Trimming took 3 bases from V and 7 from J, leaving 12 bases between them. For the CDR3, the DNA is TGTGCCAGCAGCTTCCCCCGAGGGTTTGGCTACACCTTC. Residues: CASSFPRGFGYTF. The complete variable domain, with remaining parts taken from reference TRBV7-3 and TRBJ1-2, reads GAGVSQTPSNKVTEKGKYVELRCDPISGHTALYWYRQSLGQGPEFLIYFQGTGAADDSGLPNDRFFAVRPEGSVSTLKIQRTERGDSAVYLCASSFPRGFGYTFGSGTRLTVV.

The V call is TRBV7-9, the J call TRBJ2-7; the D gene is possibly TRBD2 (5 bases). Germline CDR1 SEHNR, CDR2 FQNEAQ (reference sequence). Trimming stripped 1 base from V and 0 bases from J, with 10 bases between. The CDR3 runs to 15 residues. CDR3 sequence: CASSLGGRVSYEQYF. The CDR3 coding sequence is TGTGCCAGCAGCTTAGGTGGGCGGGTCTCCTACGAGCAGTACTTC. Looking up the rest from reference TRBV7-9 and TRBJ2-7 gives the full variable domain: DTGVSQNPRHKITKRGQNVTFRCDPISEHNRLYWYRQTLGQGPEFLTYFQNEAQLEKSRLLSDRFSAERPKGSFSTLEIQRTEQGDSAMYLCASSLGGRVSYEQYFGPGTRLTVT.

The J gene is TRBJ2-3, the V gene TRBV5-1; D remains unclear. Germline-derived CDR1 and CDR2 are SGHRS and YFSETQ. The CDR3 runs 13 residues. Trimming removed 1 base at V and 1 base at J, with 4 bases between. The CDR3 here is CASSLPGTDTQYF. The CDR3 region has the DNA TGCGCCAGCAGCTTGCCTGGCACAGATACGCAGTATTTT.

This clone is a singleton in its sample. The chain has TRBV10-3 and TRBJ2-7, with a tentative D call TRBD2 (6 bases). With 0 bases removed from V and 2 bases from J, the gap between germline ends came to 14 bases. The germline V gene encodes CDR1 ENHRY and CDR2 SYGVKD. The CDR3 covers 16 residues. CDR3 sequence reads: CAISESTGEITYEQYF. The CDR3 bases are TGTGCCATCAGTGAGTCGACGGGGGAGATAACCTACGAGCAGTACTTC.

Turning to this clone: Different DNA sequences within this sample yield the same CDR3. The chain combines TRBV27 with TRBJ1-2, with a weak D call TRBD1 (5 bases). Germline values: CDR1 MNHEY, CDR2 SMNVEV (reference sequence). Trimming shortened V by 3 bases and J by 8 bases, and 13 bases separated the two germline ends. The CDR3 runs 13 residues. The CDR3 DNA follows: TGTGCCAGCAGTTTCCGGGGGGGTGAAGGCTACACCTTC. Protein sequence: CASSFRGGEGYTF.

V is TRBV7-2 and J is TRBJ2-1, with 12 bases aligning to TRBD2. Germline CDR1 is SGHTA and CDR2 is FQGNSA. The V segment lost 8 bases and the J segment 9 bases; nucleotides outside the gene matches: 8. The CDR3 consists of 14 residues. This chain's CDR3 is CASGRTSGKAEQFF. CDR3 in DNA: TGTGCCAGCGGTCGGACTAGCGGGAAGGCTGAGCAGTTCTTC.

This rearrangement joins TRBV28 to TRBJ1-2; D unclear. The CDR3 consists of 13 residues. Germline CDR1 MDHEN, CDR2 SYDVKM. V gave up 6 bases and J gave up 6 bases, with 14 bases separating them. The CDR3, as DNA: TGTGCCAGCAGCTACGTGCAGGTTGATGGCTACACCTTC. Translating it yields CASSYVQVDGYTF.

The CDR3 sequence is CATDRGEQYF. Written as DNA, the CDR3 is TGTGCCACAGACCGAGGCGAGCAGTACTTC. The V call is TRBV28, the J call TRBJ2-7, with no clear D. Germline V CDR1 and CDR2: MDHEN, SYDVKM. Between the trimmed V and J ends, which lost 10 bases and 6 bases, there was a span of 10 bases. The CDR3 is 10 residues long.

This chain uses TRBV9 with TRBJ1-1, with TRBD1 as a possible D gene (5 bases). CDR3 size: 14 residues. The germline V and J ends were trimmed by 0 bases and 4 bases, with 10 bases remaining between them. CDR1 and CDR2 from the germline V gene are SGDLS and YYNGEE. The chain's CDR3 is CASSVARGGTEAFF. CDR3 coding DNA: TGTGCCAGCAGCGTAGCAAGGGGAGGCACTGAAGCTTTCTTT.

This clone came up once. The chain joins TRBV7-2 to TRBJ2-3, with a possible D match to TRBD2 (6 bases). Germline V lookup: CDR1 SGHTA, CDR2 FQGNSA. The V gene lost 5 bases and the J gene lost 2 bases, with 14 bases spanning the gap. There are 15 residues in the CDR3. This CDR3 is CASSLGLRSTDTQYF. CDR3 coding DNA: TGTGCCAGCAGCCTCGGACTACGGTCCACAGATACGCAGTATTTT.

The rearrangement links TRBV2 to TRBJ1-6, with 10 positions matching TRBD1. The junction had 6 bases not matched to a gene; V was cut back by 6 bases and J by 10 bases. The CDR3 extends over 14 amino acids. The germline CDR1 and CDR2 sequences are SNHLY and FYNNEI. CDR3 sequence (DNA): TGTGCCAGCAGGGCGACAGGGGGCGCGTCACCCCTCCACTTT. Protein product: CASRATGGASPLHF.

V gene TRBV4-2 combines with J gene TRBJ2-5, with 9 nucleotides matching TRBD1. CDR1 is LGHNA and CDR2 is YNFKEQ in the germline V gene. V was clipped by 4 bases and J by 3 bases; unmatched bases: 15. CDR3 size: 18 residues. CDR3 DNA sequence: TGTGCCAGCAGCCCCCAACAGGGGGCGCGTGATATGGAAGAGACCCAGTACTTC. This codes for CASSPQQGARDMEETQYF.

The V gene is TRBV2, the J gene TRBJ2-1, with unresolved D. Germline V gene lookup returns CDR1 SNHLY and CDR2 FYNNEI. V was clipped by 7 bases and J by 4 bases, with 5 bases between them. The length of the CDR3 is 11 residues. In DNA form, the CDR3 reads TGTGCCAGCACGAGTTACAATGAGCAGTTCTTC. Residues: CASTSYNEQFF.

This chain connects TRBV10-3 to TRBJ2-1; D is unclear. CDR3 length: 15 amino acids. Germline CDR1 reads ENHRY; CDR2 reads SYGVKD. V was cut by 0 bases and J by 9 bases, with 15 bases left in between. This CDR3 reads CAISESVSRSGEQFF. CDR3 in DNA: TGTGCCATCAGTGAGTCGGTGTCTAGATCGGGTGAGCAGTTCTTC.

The rearrangement links TRBV9 to TRBJ2-7; 7 bases fit TRBD2. Germline CDR1 reads SGDLS; CDR2 reads YYNGEE. This CDR3 is built from 14 residues. After removal of 0 bases from V and 4 bases from J, the junction contained 4 bases not matched to a gene. The CDR3 nucleotides read TGTGCCAGCAGCGTAGGGACTAGATCGTACGAGCAGTACTTC. This sequence encodes CASSVGTRSYEQYF.

This clone was counted a few times. At the DNA level, this CDR3 is encoded by other sequences in the same sample as well. The CDR3 DNA is TGTGCCAGCAGTTTACGGGGAACTGAAGCTTTCTTT. It yields the protein CASSLRGTEAFF. The V gene is TRBV12-3 or TRBV12-4, the J gene TRBJ1-1; no clear D gene. The V end was cut by 2 bases, the J end by 5 bases, with 6 bases between. The CDR3 covers 12 residues.

The chain is built from TRBV7-3 and TRBJ2-7; D is perhaps TRBD2 (5 bases). V dropped 2 bases and J dropped 2 bases, with 7 bases sitting between them. The CDR3 has 13 residues. Per the germline V gene, CDR1 is SGHTA and CDR2 is FQGTGA. CDR3 in DNA: TGTGCCAGCAGCTTATACGGGACCTACGAGCAGTACTTC. Translated, it gives CASSLYGTYEQYF.

The V call is TRBV2, the J call TRBJ1-1, with unresolved D. Germline CDR1 and CDR2: SNHLY and FYNNEI. Deletions cut 5 bases from V and 0 bases from J, with 10 bases between. CDR3 length: 14 residues. The CDR3 DNA sequence: TGTGCCAGCAGTAGCCGAGTCATGAACACTGAAGCTTTCTTT. Translated, it gives CASSSRVMNTEAFF.

The CDR3 loop is CASSQNPGVVNEQFF. The CDR3 bases are TGCGCCAGCAGCCAAAACCCGGGAGTAGTTAATGAGCAGTTCTTC. The V call is TRBV4-3, the J call TRBJ2-1; D possibly corresponds to TRBD2 (6 bases). The germline V gene encodes CDR1 LGHNA and CDR2 YSLEER. This CDR3 comprises 15 residues. Between the trimmed V and J ends, which lost 2 bases and 7 bases, there was a span of 15 bases.

V gene TRBV9 combines with J gene TRBJ2-7; 8 bases match TRBD1. The germline CDR1 and CDR2 sequences are SGDLS and YYNGEE. The CDR3 totals 14 residues. Losses at the gene ends were 4 bases for V and 2 bases for J; bases not matched to a gene: 5. The CDR3: CASSSQGATYEQYF. The DNA of the CDR3 is TGTGCCAGCAGCTCCCAGGGGGCCACCTACGAGCAGTACTTC. The variable domain in full, completed from reference TRBV9 and TRBJ2-7, reads DSGVTQTPKHLITATGQRVTLRCSPRSGDLSVYWYQQSLDQGLQFLIQYYNGEERAKGNILERFSAQQFPDLHSELNLSSLELGDSALYFCASSSQGATYEQYFGPGTRLTVT.

This sequence joins TRBV10-3 and TRBJ2-1; 8 nucleotides match TRBD1. Trimming cost V 7 bases and J 2 bases; bases outside gene matches: 1. CDR1 ENHRY and CDR2 SYGVKD come from the germline V gene. The CDR3 totals 13 residues. The CDR3 sequence is CAITDRAYNEQFF. The CDR3 nucleotides read TGTGCCATCACGGACAGGGCCTACAATGAGCAGTTCTTC.

The genes are TRBV6-5 and TRBJ1-2; 12 nucleotides match TRBD1. Germline lookup yields CDR1 MNHEY and CDR2 SVGAGI. V lost 6 bases to trimming and J lost 7 bases; unmatched junction nucleotides: 6. The CDR3 covers 14 residues. The chain's CDR3 is CASRPGQGAVGYTF. CDR3 nucleotides: TGTGCCAGCAGACCGGGACAGGGGGCGGTTGGCTACACCTTC.

The chain recombines TRBV12-3 or TRBV12-4 with TRBJ2-1; tentatively, D is TRBD2 (5 bases). The CDR3 contains 13 residues. The V and J ends lost 6 bases and 7 bases respectively, with 13 bases between them. Here the CDR3 reads CASSRDSGNEQFF. In DNA form, the CDR3 reads TGTGCCAGCAGCCGGGATTCGGGGAATGAGCAGTTCTTC.

V is TRBV7-8 and J is TRBJ2-7; D gene unclear. The CDR3 has 12 residues. CDR1 and CDR2 from the germline V gene are SGHVS and FQNEAQ. V was cut by 1 base and J by 6 bases, with 7 bases left in between. CDR3 loop: CASSLGPSEQYF. The CDR3 region has the DNA TGTGCCAGCAGCTTAGGGCCATCCGAGCAGTACTTC.

V usage is TRBV19 and J usage is TRBJ1-4; no reliable D call. Trimming removed 3 bases at V and 0 bases at J, with 5 bases between. There are 14 residues in the CDR3. Per the germline V gene, CDR1 is LNHDA and CDR2 is SQIVND (reference sequence). CDR3: CASSIQTTNEKLFF. The CDR3 region has the DNA TGTGCCAGTAGTATTCAGACAACTAATGAAAAACTGTTTTTT.

The chain combines TRBV24-1 with TRBJ2-1; the match to TRBD2 covers 8 bases. The germline V gene encodes CDR1 KGHDR and CDR2 SFDVKD. The CDR3 runs to 16 residues. V was clipped by 1 base and J by 7 bases; unmatched bases: 8. CDR3: CATSDFASGSSNEQFF. The CDR3 nucleotides are TGTGCCACCAGTGATTTTGCCAGCGGGAGTAGTAATGAGCAGTTCTTC.

The V and J genes are TRBV27 and TRBJ2-7, with 9 positions matching TRBD2. The ends lost 5 bases at V and 1 base at J; junction bases unmatched: 6. CDR1 and CDR2 (germline): MNHEY, SMNVEV (reference sequence). The CDR3 sequence is 15 residues long. Here the CDR3 reads CASSPRAGGSYEQYF. CDR3 sequence (DNA): TGTGCCAGCAGTCCCCGAGCGGGAGGTTCCTACGAGCAGTACTTC.

The genes are TRBV5-4 and TRBJ2-7; D may be TRBD1 (5 bases). Deletions cut 4 bases from V and 0 bases from J, with 11 bases between. Germline V gene sequence: CDR1 SGHNT, CDR2 YYREEE (reference sequence). The CDR3 loop spans 14 amino acids. CDR3 residues: CASSRTTSSYEQYF. CDR3 coding DNA: TGTGCCAGCAGCAGGACAACTTCCTCCTACGAGCAGTACTTC.

J is TRBJ2-7 and V is TRBV11-3; D might be TRBD1 (5 bases). The CDR3 loop spans 15 amino acids. Germline CDR1 is SGHNT and CDR2 is YENEEA. The V end lost 1 base, the J end lost 3 bases, and 13 bases lay between the germline ends. CDR3 bases: TGTGCCAGCAGCTTAGGTAGTAGCAGGGTCTACGAGCAGTACTTC. Translation: CASSLGSSRVYEQYF. The full variable domain, in which reference TRBV11-3 and TRBJ2-7 provide the parts outside the CDR3, is EAGVVQSPRYKIIEKKQPVAFWCNPISGHNTLYWYLQNLGQGPELLIRYENEEAVDDSQLPKDRFSAERLKGVDSTLKIQPAELGDSAVYLCASSLGSSRVYEQYFGPGTRLTVT.

This clone was recorded once. The rearrangement links TRBV4-1 to TRBJ1-4, with a tentative D call TRBD1 (5 bases). V was clipped by 4 bases and J by 7 bases, with 10 bases between them. The CDR3 runs to 13 residues. Looked up from germline, CDR1 is MGHRA and CDR2 is YSYEKL. The DNA for the CDR3 is TGCGCCAGCAGCCGGACCAGGGTTGAAAAACTGTTTTTT. The encoded protein is CASSRTRVEKLFF.

The V call is TRBV18, the J call TRBJ1-4, with D tentatively TRBD1 (5 bases). From germline, CDR1 is KGHSH and CDR2 LQKENI. This CDR3 spans 14 amino acids. V was trimmed by 2 bases and J by 7 bases, leaving 11 bases between them. CDR3 DNA sequence: TGTGCCAGCTCACCAACAGGCGACGGTGAAAAACTGTTTTTT. This sequence encodes CASSPTGDGEKLFF. The full variable domain, in which reference TRBV18 and TRBJ1-4 provide the parts outside the CDR3, is NAGVMQNPRHLVRRRGQEARLRCSPMKGHSHVYWYRQLPEEGLKFMVYLQKENIIDESGMPKERFSAEFPKEGPSILRIQQVVRGDSAAYFCASSPTGDGEKLFFGSGTQLSVL.